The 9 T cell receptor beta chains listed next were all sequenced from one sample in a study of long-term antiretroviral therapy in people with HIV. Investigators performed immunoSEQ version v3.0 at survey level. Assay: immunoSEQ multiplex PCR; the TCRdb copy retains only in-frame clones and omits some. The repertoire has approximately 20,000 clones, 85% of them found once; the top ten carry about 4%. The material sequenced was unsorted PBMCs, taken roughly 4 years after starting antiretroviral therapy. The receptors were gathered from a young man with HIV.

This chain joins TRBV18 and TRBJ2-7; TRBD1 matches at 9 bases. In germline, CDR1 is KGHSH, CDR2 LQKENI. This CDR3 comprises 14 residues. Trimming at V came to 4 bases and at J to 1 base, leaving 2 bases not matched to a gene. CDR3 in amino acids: CASSQGTGSYEQYF. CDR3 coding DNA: TGTGCCAGCTCACAGGGGACAGGGTCCTACGAGCAGTACTTC.

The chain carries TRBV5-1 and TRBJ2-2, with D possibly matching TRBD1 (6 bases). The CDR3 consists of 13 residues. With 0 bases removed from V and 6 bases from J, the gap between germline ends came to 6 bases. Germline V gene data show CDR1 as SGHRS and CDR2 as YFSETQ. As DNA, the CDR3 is TGCGCCAGCAGCTTGGGACAGGCCGGGGAGCTGTTTTTT. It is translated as CASSLGQAGELFF. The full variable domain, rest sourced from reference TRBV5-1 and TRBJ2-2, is KAGVTQTPRYLIKTRGQQVTLSCSPISGHRSVSWYQQTPGQGLQFLFEYFSETQRNKGNFPGRFSGRQFSNSRSEMNVSTLELGDSALYLCASSLGQAGELFFGEGSRLTVL.

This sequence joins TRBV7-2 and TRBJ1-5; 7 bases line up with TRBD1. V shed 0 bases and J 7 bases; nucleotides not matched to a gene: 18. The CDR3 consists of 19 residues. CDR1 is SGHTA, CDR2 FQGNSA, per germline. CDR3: CASSLALRSAGGSGQPQHF. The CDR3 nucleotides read TGTGCCAGCAGCTTAGCGCTTCGGTCGGCAGGGGGTTCGGGACAGCCCCAGCATTTT.

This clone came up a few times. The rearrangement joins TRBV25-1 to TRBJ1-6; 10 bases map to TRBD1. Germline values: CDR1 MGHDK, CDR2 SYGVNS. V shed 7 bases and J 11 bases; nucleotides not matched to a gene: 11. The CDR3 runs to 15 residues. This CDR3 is CASTASGTGVAPLHF. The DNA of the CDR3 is TGTGCCAGCACCGCCTCCGGGACAGGGGTCGCACCCCTCCACTTT.

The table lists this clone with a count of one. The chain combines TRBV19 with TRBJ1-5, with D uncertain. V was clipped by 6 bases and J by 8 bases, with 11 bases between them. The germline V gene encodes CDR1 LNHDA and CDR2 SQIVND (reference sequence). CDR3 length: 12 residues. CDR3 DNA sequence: TGTGCCAGTAGCCACTATGGGGAGCCCCAGCATTTT. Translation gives CASSHYGEPQHF.

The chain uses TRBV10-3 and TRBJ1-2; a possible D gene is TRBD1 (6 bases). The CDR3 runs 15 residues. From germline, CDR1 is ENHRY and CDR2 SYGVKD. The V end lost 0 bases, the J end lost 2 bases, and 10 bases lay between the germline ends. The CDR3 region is CAISESTGRNYGYTF. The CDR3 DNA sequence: TGTGCCATCAGTGAGTCGACAGGCCGCAACTATGGCTACACCTTC.

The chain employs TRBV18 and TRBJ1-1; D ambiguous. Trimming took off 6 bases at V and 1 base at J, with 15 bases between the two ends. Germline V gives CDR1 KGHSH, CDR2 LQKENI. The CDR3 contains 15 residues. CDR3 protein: CASSLLSGENTEAFF. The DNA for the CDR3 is TGTGCCAGCTCGCTACTATCCGGGGAGAACACTGAAGCTTTCTTT.

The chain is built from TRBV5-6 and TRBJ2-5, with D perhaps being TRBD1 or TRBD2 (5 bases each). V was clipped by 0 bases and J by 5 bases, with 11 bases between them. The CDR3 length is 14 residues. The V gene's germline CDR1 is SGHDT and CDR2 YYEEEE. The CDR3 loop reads CASSLGGGYETQYF. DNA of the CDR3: TGTGCCAGCAGCTTGGGTGGGGGTTACGAGACCCAGTACTTC.

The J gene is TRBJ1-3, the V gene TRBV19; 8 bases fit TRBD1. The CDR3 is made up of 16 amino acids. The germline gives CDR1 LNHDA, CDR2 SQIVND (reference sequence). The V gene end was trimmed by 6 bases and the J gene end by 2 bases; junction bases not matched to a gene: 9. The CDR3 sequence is CASSPETGATGNTIYF. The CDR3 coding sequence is TGTGCCAGTAGCCCAGAGACAGGGGCCACTGGAAACACCATATATTTT.